What follows are 16 T cell receptor beta chains derived from one specimen sequenced in a study of blood T cell repertoires in COVID-19. Only in-frame clones appear in the TCRdb table, and some are missing; sequencing was by immunoSEQ multiplex PCR. The sample lists 150,000 to 200,000 clones; about 86% were seen once. Sequencing was carried out using peripheral blood. The receptor source for this set is a woman aged 70 to 79 with COVID-19, enrolled during active disease.

This clone showed up just a few times. The chain carries TRBV10-1 and TRBJ2-4; 14 bases are shared with TRBD2. The ends lost 2 bases at V and 2 bases at J; junction bases unmatched: 8. The CDR3 covers 19 residues. Germline V CDR1 and CDR2: WNHNN, SYGVQD (reference sequence). The CDR3 nucleotides are TGCGCCAGCAGTGAGCCCGGGACTAGCGGGGGCCGGACCAAAAACATTCAGTACTTC. It is translated as CASSEPGTSGGRTKNIQYF.

The chain joins TRBV28 to TRBJ2-7, with 7 bases aligning to TRBD1. Germline V gene lookup returns CDR1 MDHEN and CDR2 SYDVKM. This CDR3 has 16 residues. Germline trimming cut 5 bases from V and 3 bases from J; bases unmatched to any gene: 13. Here the CDR3 DNA reads TGTGCCAGCAGTATCCCGACAGGGATTAATAACTACGAGCAGTACTTC. Amino acids: CASSIPTGINNYEQYF.

V gene TRBV28 combines with J gene TRBJ2-3; 12 bases fit TRBD2. With 8 bases clipped from V and 3 bases from J, the junction kept 9 bases outside the gene matches. Germline V CDR1 and CDR2: MDHEN, SYDVKM. CDR3 length: 16 amino acids. The CDR3 loop reads CASGLTSGSWTDTQYF. The CDR3 DNA reads as TGTGCCAGCGGCCTGACTAGCGGGAGTTGGACAGATACGCAGTATTTT.

V and J are TRBV28 and TRBJ1-5; TRBD1 agrees at 8 bases. V was pared by 5 bases and J by 6 bases, with 6 bases of the junction left unmatched. The CDR3 has 14 residues. Germline loops: CDR1 MDHEN, CDR2 SYDVKM. CDR3 nucleotides: TGTGCCAGCAGTCCACATGACAGGGGTCAGCCCCAGCATTTT. Its translation: CASSPHDRGQPQHF. The variable domain in full, completed from reference TRBV28 and TRBJ1-5, reads DVKVTQSSRYLVKRTGEKVFLECVQDMDHENMFWYRQDPGLGLRLIYFSYDVKMKEKGDIPEGYSVSREKKERFSLILESASTNQTSMYLCASSPHDRGQPQHFGDGTRLSIL.

This clone was counted a few times. V gene TRBV12-3 or TRBV12-4 combines with J gene TRBJ1-3; D remains ambiguous. Trimming took 3 bases from V and 2 from J, leaving 5 bases between them. The length of the CDR3 is 13 residues. CDR3 region: CASSFEAGNTIYF. CDR3 DNA: TGTGCCAGCAGTTTTGAGGCTGGAAACACCATATATTTT.

The gene calls are TRBV29-1 and TRBJ2-7, with D possibly TRBD2 on 5 matching bases. This CDR3 comprises 12 residues. The V gene lost 1 base and the J gene lost 4 bases, with 8 bases spanning the gap. Germline assignment: CDR1 SQVTM and CDR2 ANQGSEA. Here the CDR3 DNA reads TGCAGCGTTGAAGGGGGAGAGTACGAGCAGTACTTC. Translation gives CSVEGGEYEQYF.

The V and J genes are TRBV29-1 and TRBJ2-1; 11 positions match TRBD2. J lost 14 bases, V lost 0 bases, and 6 bases had no gene match. The CDR3 has 13 residues. Germline CDR1 reads SQVTM; CDR2 reads ANQGSEA. CDR3 sequence reads: CSVEETSGISEFF. DNA of the CDR3: TGCAGCGTTGAAGAGACTAGCGGGATAAGCGAGTTCTTC.

CDR3 sequence reads: CASGCPPIGKCTDTQYF. In DNA form, the CDR3 reads TGTGCTAGTGGTTGCCCTCCTATTGGTAAGTGCACAGATACGCAGTATTTT. The gene calls are TRBV12-5 and TRBJ2-3; D uncertain. CDR1 and CDR2 from the germline V gene are LGHNT and FRNRAP. V shed 4 bases and J shed 1 base, with 18 bases lying between them. CDR3 length: 17 residues.

This sequence joins TRBV28 and TRBJ1-2; D remains unclear. V shed 2 bases and J shed 4 bases, with 8 bases lying between them. Germline CDR1 MDHEN, CDR2 SYDVKM. The CDR3 contains 13 residues. CDR3 region: CASSLNRPYGYTF. The CDR3 DNA reads TGTGCCAGCAGTTTAAACAGACCCTATGGCTACACCTTC.

This clone was counted only a few times. V gene TRBV6-5 combines with J gene TRBJ1-4; 10 bases line up with TRBD1. The V segment lost 6 bases and the J segment 6 bases; nucleotides outside the gene matches: 4. The CDR3 has 14 amino acids. Per germline, CDR1 MNHEY and CDR2 SVGAGI. The CDR3 protein is CASRWDRGYEKLFF. DNA of the CDR3: TGTGCCAGCAGATGGGACAGGGGTTATGAAAAACTGTTTTTT.

The V call is TRBV11-1, the J call TRBJ2-1, with TRBD2 matching over 9 bases. The CDR3 sequence is 16 residues long. Germline lookup yields CDR1 SGHAT and CDR2 FQDESV (reference sequence). With V trimmed by 5 bases and J by 7 bases, 12 bases remained unmatched. DNA for the CDR3: TGTGCCAGCAGCCGGCTACCGGGACTAGCCATAAATGAGCAGTTCTTC. It yields the protein CASSRLPGLAINEQFF.

The chain joins TRBV19 to TRBJ1-1; 7 bases match TRBD1. V dropped 6 bases and J dropped 2; count of bases not matched to a gene: 9. CDR3 length equals 15 residues. Per the germline V gene, CDR1 is LNHDA and CDR2 is SQIVND (reference sequence). CDR3 sequence reads: CASRAGGGLNTEAFF. In nucleotides, the CDR3 is TGTGCCAGTAGGGCGGGAGGGGGCCTCAACACTGAAGCTTTCTTT.

In this sample, this clone turned up once. This rearrangement joins TRBV28 to TRBJ2-7; D is perhaps TRBD2 (6 bases). V was pared by 2 bases and J by 0 bases, with 11 bases between. CDR3 length: 15 residues. Germline V CDR1 and CDR2: MDHEN, SYDVKM. The CDR3 DNA is TGTGCCAGCAGTTTACGCGGGGCCAGCTCCTACGAGCAGTACTTC. It codes for CASSLRGASSYEQYF.

Only one count was recorded for this clone. The chain couples TRBV7-2 to TRBJ2-1; maybe TRBD2 (6 bases). V was clipped by 2 bases and J by 9 bases, with 14 bases between them. Germline-derived CDR1 and CDR2 are SGHTA and FQGNSA. This CDR3 contains 14 residues. The CDR3 sequence: CASSLQNAGREQFF. The CDR3 nucleotides are TGTGCCAGCAGCTTACAGAACGCGGGACGTGAGCAGTTCTTC.

CDR3: CASSLFGRDTGELFF. As DNA, the CDR3 is TGTGCCAGCAGCTTATTCGGGAGGGACACCGGGGAGCTGTTTTTT. The chain uses TRBV7-8 and TRBJ2-2, with 8 bases that match TRBD2. The CDR3 is made up of 15 amino acids. Per germline, CDR1 SGHVS and CDR2 FQNEAQ. Trimming removed 2 bases from V and 3 bases from J; junction bases left unmatched: 2.

This clone is a singleton in its sample. V gene TRBV28 combines with J gene TRBJ1-3, with TRBD1 identical over 7 bases. Germline lookup yields CDR1 MDHEN and CDR2 SYDVKM. CDR3 length: 16 residues. V was pared by 1 base and J by 0 bases, with 3 bases of the junction left unmatched. The CDR3 region has the DNA TGTGCCAGCAGTTTATTTACAGGGGACTCTGGAAACACCATATATTTT. Translation: CASSLFTGDSGNTIYF.